A single sample gave rise to the 2 T cell receptor beta chains below, sequenced in a study of T cells in localized non-small cell lung cancer. Data came from immunoSEQ multiplex PCR; TCRdb stores just in-frame clones and leaves some out. The data show over 6,000 clones, approximately 95% seen once. This specimen was peripheral blood, taken before any cancer treatment. These receptors all stem from a woman aged 40-69 years with stage I lung adenocarcinoma.

The rearrangement joins TRBV4-1 to TRBJ2-3; 14 bases map to TRBD2. The junction had 8 bases not matched to a gene; V was cut back by 0 bases and J by 0 bases. Germline V gives CDR1 MGHRA, CDR2 YSYEKL. The CDR3 length is 20 residues. The CDR3 sequence is CASSQESGLAGGPSTDTQYF. DNA of the CDR3: TGCGCCAGCAGCCAAGAAAGCGGACTAGCGGGGGGACCTAGCACAGATACGCAGTATTTT.

V gene TRBV6-5 combines with J gene TRBJ2-3; weak D call: TRBD2 (5 bases). CDR1 MNHEY and CDR2 SVGAGI come from the germline V gene. The germline V and J ends were trimmed by 8 bases and 1 base, with 13 bases remaining between them. This CDR3 comprises 14 residues. In nucleotides, the CDR3 is TGTGCCAGCGAGGGCGGGCCCGGCACAGATACGCAGTATTTT. Its protein product is CASEGGPGTDTQYF.